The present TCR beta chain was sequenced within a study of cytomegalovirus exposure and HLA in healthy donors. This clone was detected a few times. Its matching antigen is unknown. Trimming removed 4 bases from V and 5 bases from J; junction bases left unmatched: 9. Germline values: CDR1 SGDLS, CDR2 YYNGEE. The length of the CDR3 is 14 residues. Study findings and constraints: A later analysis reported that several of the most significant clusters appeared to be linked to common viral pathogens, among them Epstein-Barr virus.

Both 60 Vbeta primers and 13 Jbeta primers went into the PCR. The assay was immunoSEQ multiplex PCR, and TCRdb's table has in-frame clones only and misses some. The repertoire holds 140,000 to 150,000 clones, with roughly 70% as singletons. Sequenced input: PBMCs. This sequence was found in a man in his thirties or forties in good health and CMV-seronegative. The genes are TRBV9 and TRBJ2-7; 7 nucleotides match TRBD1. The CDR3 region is CASSPRQGMDEQYF. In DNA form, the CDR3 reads TGTGCCAGCAGCCCTCGACAGGGAATGGACGAGCAGTACTTC.